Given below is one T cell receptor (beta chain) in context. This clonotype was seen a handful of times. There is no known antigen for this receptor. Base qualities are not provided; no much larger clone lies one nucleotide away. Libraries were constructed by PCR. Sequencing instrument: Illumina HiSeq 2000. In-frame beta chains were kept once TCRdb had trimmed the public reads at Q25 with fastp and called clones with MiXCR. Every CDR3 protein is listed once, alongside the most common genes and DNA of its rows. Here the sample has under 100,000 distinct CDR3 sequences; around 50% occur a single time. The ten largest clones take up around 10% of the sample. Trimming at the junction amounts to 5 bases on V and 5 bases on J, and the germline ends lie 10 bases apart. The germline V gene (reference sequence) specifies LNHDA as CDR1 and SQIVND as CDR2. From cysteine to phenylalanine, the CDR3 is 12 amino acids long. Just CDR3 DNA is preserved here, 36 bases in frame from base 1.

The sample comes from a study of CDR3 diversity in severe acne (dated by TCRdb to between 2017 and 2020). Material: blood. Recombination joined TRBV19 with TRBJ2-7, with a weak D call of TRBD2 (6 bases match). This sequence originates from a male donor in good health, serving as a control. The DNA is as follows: TGTGCCAGTAGTCGGGACTTTAACGAGCAGTACTTC. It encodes CASSRDFNEQYF.